Each of the 25 T cell receptor beta chains below was sequenced from the same sample in a study of CD8 T cells in Susac syndrome. After extraction with the RNeasy kit, roughly 0.45 to 1 ug of the RNA was reverse transcribed using random hexamers. Each CDR3 protein is one row after TCRdb ran MiXCR on the immunoSEQ multiplex PCR reads. Of a few hundred thousand distinct CDR3 sequences listed, about 82% are singletons. The sequenced sample was CD8+ T cells from PBMCs. The receptor set was obtained from a human donor with multiple sclerosis.

The chain uses TRBV16 and TRBJ1-2; D remains ambiguous. Between the trimmed V and J ends, which lost 8 bases and 7 bases, there was a span of 8 bases. CDR1 is KGHSY and CDR2 is FQNENV in the germline V gene. CDR3 size: 10 residues. Here the CDR3 reads CASGSGGYTF. In DNA form, the CDR3 reads TGTGCCAGCGGGAGTGGTGGCTACACCTTC.

The chain uses TRBV2 and TRBJ1-4, with D unresolved. CDR3 length: 16 amino acids. The V end lost 3 bases, the J end lost 2 bases, and 13 bases lay between the germline ends. Per germline, CDR1 SNHLY and CDR2 FYNNEI. CDR3 DNA sequence: TGTGCCAGCAGTGAGAAGGAACTGGAGACTAATGAAAAACTGTTTTTT. Amino acids: CASSEKELETNEKLFF.

The rearrangement uses TRBV7-9 and TRBJ2-7, with D unresolved. The V end lost 5 bases, the J end lost 3 bases, and 17 bases lay between the germline ends. CDR1 SEHNR and CDR2 FQNEAQ come from the germline V gene (reference sequence). This CDR3 spans 15 amino acids. This CDR3 reads CASSPPHGARYEQYF. In DNA form, the CDR3 reads TGTGCCAGCAGCCCTCCACACGGAGCCCGCTACGAGCAGTACTTC.

The chain joins TRBV9 to TRBJ2-7, with 10 bases fitting TRBD1. With 1 base clipped from V and 6 bases from J, the junction kept 10 bases outside the gene matches. This CDR3 is 16 amino acids long. CDR1 SGDLS and CDR2 YYNGEE come from the germline V gene. The CDR3 here is CASSVQTGTGVLEQYF. The CDR3 region has the DNA TGTGCCAGCAGCGTACAAACCGGGACAGGGGTCCTCGAGCAGTACTTC. The full variable domain, in which reference TRBV9 and TRBJ2-7 provide the parts outside the CDR3, is DSGVTQTPKHLITATGQRVTLRCSPRSGDLSVYWYQQSLDQGLQFLIQYYNGEERAKGNILERFSAQQFPDLHSELNLSSLELGDSALYFCASSVQTGTGVLEQYFGPGTRLTVT.

The V and J genes are TRBV12-3 or TRBV12-4 and TRBJ2-5; unclear D gene. V was clipped by 4 bases and J by 5 bases, with 8 bases between them. The CDR3 is made up of 12 amino acids. Here the CDR3 reads CASSSRLETQYF. In nucleotides, the CDR3 is TGTGCCAGCAGTTCGAGGCTTGAGACCCAGTACTTC.

The genes are TRBV18 and TRBJ2-1, with 8 bases identical to TRBD2. The germline V gene has CDR1 KGHSH and CDR2 LQKENI. Trimming cost V 6 bases and J 4 bases; bases outside gene matches: 17. The CDR3 length is 18 residues. CDR3 region: CASSPISLGLGFYNEQFF. As DNA, the CDR3 is TGTGCCAGCTCTCCGATTTCTCTGGGACTAGGCTTTTACAATGAGCAGTTCTTC.

The chain has TRBV29-1 and TRBJ2-1; TRBD1 agrees at 7 bases. The CDR3 runs to 11 residues. V was pared by 6 bases and J by 15 bases, with 11 bases of the junction left unmatched. CDR1 and CDR2 from the germline V gene are SQVTM and ANQGSEA. In DNA form, the CDR3 reads TGCAGCGTAAGAGAGGGGGCGCGAGGGTTCTTC. Translated: CSVREGARGFF.

This clonotype was recorded only once. The V and J genes are TRBV9 and TRBJ1-1, with 7 bases fitting TRBD1. V shed 0 bases, J shed 1 base, and the junction held 3 bases outside the gene matches. The CDR3 contains 15 residues. Germline CDR1 reads SGDLS; CDR2 reads YYNGEE. CDR3 residues: CASSVASGGNTEAFF. The CDR3 DNA sequence: TGTGCCAGCAGCGTAGCATCAGGGGGGAACACTGAAGCTTTCTTT.

The chain links TRBV27 to TRBJ2-7; 7 nucleotides match TRBD1. The J segment lost 3 bases and the V segment lost 3 bases, leaving 2 bases of the junction unmatched. The germline CDR1 and CDR2 sequences are MNHEY and SMNVEV (reference sequence). CDR3 length equals 13 residues. CDR3 DNA sequence: TGTGCCAGCAGTTTGACAGGGTTCTACGAGCAGTACTTC. Translating gives CASSLTGFYEQYF.

This clonotype was observed a handful of times. This rearrangement joins TRBV5-4 to TRBJ2-2, with 9 positions matching TRBD1. This CDR3 is built from 15 residues. V lost 3 bases, J lost 5 bases, and 5 bases stayed unmatched. Germline V gene sequence: CDR1 SGHNT, CDR2 YYREEE (reference sequence). The CDR3 DNA sequence: TGTGCCAGCAGCTATGGACAGGGGATAACCGGGGAGCTGTTTTTT. It yields the protein CASSYGQGITGELFF.

This chain connects TRBV27 to TRBJ1-1; D gene uncertain. Germline CDR1 reads MNHEY; CDR2 reads SMNVEV (reference sequence). With 7 bases removed from V and 6 bases from J, the gap between germline ends came to 12 bases. This CDR3 is 12 amino acids long. CDR3 nucleotides: TGTGCCAGCATAGACGGTTTCGCTGAAGCTTTCTTT. It encodes CASIDGFAEAFF.

This chain connects TRBV28 to TRBJ2-3, with D possibly matching TRBD2 (7 bases). This CDR3 has 15 residues. Germline V gene sequence: CDR1 MDHEN, CDR2 SYDVKM. V shed 3 bases and J shed 6 bases, with 16 bases lying between them. CDR3 in amino acids: CASSFPGGFGDTQYF. CDR3 nucleotide sequence: TGTGCCAGCAGTTTTCCGGGGGGCTTCGGGGATACGCAGTATTTT.

The rearrangement links TRBV19 to TRBJ2-7; D remains ambiguous. The CDR3 has 15 residues. Germline values: CDR1 LNHDA, CDR2 SQIVND (reference sequence). With 6 bases removed from V and 1 base from J, the gap between germline ends came to 16 bases. The CDR3 DNA reads as TGTGCCAGTAGCTTTGGGTATGGGCCTTCCTACGAGCAGTACTTC. It encodes CASSFGYGPSYEQYF. The full variable domain, in which reference TRBV19 and TRBJ2-7 provide the parts outside the CDR3, is DGGITQSPKYLFRKEGQNVTLSCEQNLNHDAMYWYRQDPGQGLRLIYYSQIVNDFQKGDIAEGYSVSREKKESFPLTVTSAQKNPTAFYLCASSFGYGPSYEQYFGPGTRLTVT.

This rearrangement joins TRBV20-1 to TRBJ2-1; D is possibly TRBD2 (5 bases). Germline assignment: CDR1 DFQATT and CDR2 SNEGSKA (reference sequence). V lost 3 bases and J lost 4, with 16 bases in between. The CDR3 contains 15 residues. CDR3 DNA: TGCAGTGCTAGGGACTCCGAGACTATATACAATGAGCAGTTCTTC. Translating it yields CSARDSETIYNEQFF.

The J gene is TRBJ2-7, the V gene TRBV20-1; D is ambiguous. V was clipped by 1 base and J by 3 bases, with 4 bases between them. Germline V gene lookup returns CDR1 DFQATT and CDR2 SNEGSKA (reference sequence). The CDR3 runs to 11 residues. The CDR3 protein is CSARANYEQYF. CDR3 coding DNA: TGCAGTGCTAGAGCCAACTACGAGCAGTACTTC.

V gene TRBV28 combines with J gene TRBJ2-1; 7 positions agree with TRBD2. The CDR3 has 15 residues. Germline lookup yields CDR1 MDHEN and CDR2 SYDVKM. Trimming removed 1 base from V and 2 bases from J; junction bases left unmatched: 2. CDR3 sequence reads: CASSLFGLAYNEQFF. The CDR3 DNA is TGTGCCAGCAGTTTATTCGGACTAGCCTACAATGAGCAGTTCTTC.

The chain is built from TRBV4-3 and TRBJ2-1; D gene unclear. Germline CDR1 LGHNA, CDR2 YSLEER. Trimming cost V 0 bases and J 2 bases, with 11 bases left between them. The CDR3 has 16 residues. Here the CDR3 DNA reads TGCGCCAGCAGCCAAGATAGGCTACCAGCCTACAATGAGCAGTTCTTC. Encoded protein: CASSQDRLPAYNEQFF.

The chain recombines TRBV7-9 with TRBJ1-2, with D perhaps TRBD1 (6 bases). The CDR3 spans 15 residues. Trimming stripped 5 bases from V and 2 bases from J, with 15 bases between. From germline, CDR1 is SEHNR and CDR2 FQNEAQ (reference sequence). CDR3 DNA: TGTGCCAGCAGCCAGGGCCCGGGACAAAACTATGGCTACACCTTC. Its translation: CASSQGPGQNYGYTF.

The V and J genes are TRBV29-1 and TRBJ2-7; D is perhaps TRBD1 (6 bases). The germline gives CDR1 SQVTM, CDR2 ANQGSEA. The CDR3 has 12 amino acids. V lost 2 bases to trimming and J lost 5 bases, with 10 bases between them. CDR3 region: CSVEPGDHEQYF. CDR3 nucleotide sequence: TGCAGCGTTGAACCAGGGGACCACGAGCAGTACTTC.

This chain joins TRBV28 and TRBJ1-1; D is undetermined. This CDR3 region has 17 residues. V was clipped by 3 bases and J by 1 base, with 18 bases between them. CDR1 is MDHEN and CDR2 is SYDVKM in the germline V gene. CDR3 region: CASSFGGFHLTNTEAFF. The CDR3 bases are TGTGCCAGCAGTTTCGGCGGGTTCCACCTAACGAACACTGAAGCTTTCTTT.

This chain connects TRBV4-2 to TRBJ2-7; D is uncertain. The germline V and J ends were trimmed by 3 bases and 3 bases, with 6 bases remaining between them. The CDR3 consists of 12 residues. Germline CDR1 reads LGHNA; CDR2 reads YNFKEQ. The CDR3 DNA reads TGTGCCAGCAGCCACACGGGCTACGAGCAGTACTTC. Encoded protein: CASSHTGYEQYF.

The CDR3: CSGTGYNSGADTQYF. DNA for the CDR3: TGCAGCGGGACAGGGTATAATTCCGGGGCAGATACGCAGTATTTT. The chain couples TRBV29-1 to TRBJ2-3; 8 bases agree with TRBD1. Germline CDR1 SQVTM, CDR2 ANQGSEA. The V and J ends lost 7 bases and 4 bases, in that order; junction bases with no gene match: 13. This CDR3 is 15 amino acids long.

The chain employs TRBV7-2 and TRBJ2-7; no clear D gene. V was trimmed by 7 bases and J by 0 bases, leaving 10 bases between them. Germline V gene lookup returns CDR1 SGHTA and CDR2 FQGNSA. CDR3 length: 13 residues. CDR3 sequence (DNA): TGTGCCAGCACCCTCTTAGGCTCCTACGAGCAGTACTTC. Translated: CASTLLGSYEQYF.

The chain couples TRBV30 to TRBJ2-1, with D perhaps given as TRBD1 or TRBD2 (5 bases each). The CDR3 runs 10 residues. The ends were cut back, 3 bases at V and 10 bases at J, with 7 bases in the middle. CDR1 and CDR2 (germline): GTSNPN, SVGIG (reference sequence). The DNA of the CDR3 is TGTGCCTGGAGAGGGGAGGAGCAGTTCTTC. It is translated as CAWRGEEQFF.

This clonotype was seen once. The chain joins TRBV9 to TRBJ2-2; 10 nucleotides match TRBD1. Losses at the gene ends were 4 bases for V and 7 bases for J; bases not matched to a gene: 10. The germline V gene encodes CDR1 SGDLS and CDR2 YYNGEE. This CDR3 has 16 amino acids. The CDR3 protein is CASSPGTGETIGELFF. The DNA of the CDR3 is TGTGCCAGCAGCCCCGGGACAGGGGAAACGATCGGGGAGCTGTTTTTT. The whole variable domain, filled in from reference TRBV9 and TRBJ2-2, reads DSGVTQTPKHLITATGQRVTLRCSPRSGDLSVYWYQQSLDQGLQFLIQYYNGEERAKGNILERFSAQQFPDLHSELNLSSLELGDSALYFCASSPGTGETIGELFFGEGSRLTVL.